These 23 T cell receptor beta chains came from one sample sequenced in a study of T cells in Graves' hyperthyroidism and ophthalmopathy. The investigators amplified TCR beta CDR3 regions from RNA transcripts. First-round RT-PCR of the TCR CDR3 relied on the HTBI primer set. A single record per CDR3 protein comes from TCRdb applying MiXCR to the multiplex PCR reads. The sample yields 200,000 to 300,000 distinct CDR3 sequences, about 25% seen once. Sequencing used blood. Receptors originate from a woman in her thirties or forties with Graves' ophthalmopathy.

This clonotype was found many times. The chain joins TRBV6-1 to TRBJ2-3, with 14 bases identical to TRBD2. The junction had 1 base not matched to a gene; V was cut back by 4 bases and J by 4 bases. The CDR3 is 15 amino acids. Germline CDR1 and CDR2: MNHNS and SASEGT. The CDR3 DNA follows: TGTGCCAGCAGTGGACTAGCGGGAGGGCCAGATACGCAGTATTTT. Amino acids: CASSGLAGGPDTQYF.

This clonotype was detected many times. CDR3 nucleotides: TGCAGCGCACTGACTCCAGTCTCGAACACCGGGGAGCTGTTTTTT. Translated, it gives CSALTPVSNTGELFF. The V call is TRBV29-1, the J call TRBJ2-2; no definite D call. CDR1 SQVTM and CDR2 ANQGSEA come from the germline V gene. The CDR3 sequence is 15 residues long. V lost 7 bases, J lost 0 bases, and 15 bases lay in between.

This clonotype came up many times. The genes are TRBV27 and TRBJ1-2, with 8 bases aligning to TRBD1. Germline CDR1 is MNHEY and CDR2 is SMNVEV (reference sequence). The trim removed 0 bases at V and 2 bases at J, leaving 8 bases unmatched. The CDR3 runs to 17 residues. The CDR3 region is CASSLSFGTGVNYGYTF. In DNA form, the CDR3 reads TGTGCCAGCAGTTTATCTTTCGGGACAGGCGTCAACTATGGCTACACCTTC.

This clonotype was observed at least ten times. The rearrangement joins TRBV7-8 to TRBJ2-7, with a possible D match to TRBD2 (5 bases). CDR1 and CDR2 (germline): SGHVS, FQNEAQ. V was trimmed by 5 bases and J by 4 bases, leaving 18 bases between them. The CDR3 covers 15 residues. DNA for the CDR3: TGTGCCAGCAGCCTCCCGGGAACGTCACTGTACGAGCAGTACTTC. As protein: CASSLPGTSLYEQYF. Full variable domain (rest looked up from reference TRBV7-8 and TRBJ2-7): GAGVSQSPRYKVAKRGQDVALRCDPISGHVSLFWYQQALGQGPEFLTYFQNEAQLDKSGLPSDRFFAERPEGSVSTLKIQRTQQEDSAVYLCASSLPGTSLYEQYFGPGTRLTVT.

The chain uses TRBV7-6 and TRBJ2-6; D is unresolved. CDR1 is SGHVS and CDR2 is FNYEAQ in the germline V gene. The ends were cut back, 5 bases at V and 0 bases at J, with 20 bases in the middle. The CDR3 covers 19 residues. The CDR3 spells CASSQVKGRLISGANVLTF. CDR3 in DNA: TGTGCCAGCAGCCAAGTAAAAGGGCGCCTTATCTCTGGGGCCAACGTCCTGACTTTC.

This clonotype has a count of ten or more. The V and J genes are TRBV7-6 and TRBJ1-5; 8 nucleotides line up with TRBD1. CDR3 size: 16 residues. The germline CDR1 and CDR2 sequences are SGHVS and FNYEAQ. V shed 5 bases, J shed 7 bases, and the junction held 13 bases outside the gene matches. CDR3 DNA sequence: TGTGCCAGCAGCCGGGCACTGGACAGGGAAGGCCAGCCCCAGCATTTT. It specifies CASSRALDREGQPQHF.

The chain combines TRBV13 with TRBJ2-2; 9 positions agree with TRBD2. Unmatched junction bases numbered 21, after V lost 5 bases and J lost 2 bases. CDR3 length equals 21 residues. Germline V gene data show CDR1 as PRHDT and CDR2 as FYEKMQ (reference sequence). The CDR3 here is CASSRSTSAGGVQRNTGELFF. CDR3 DNA sequence: TGTGCCAGCAGCCGATCGACTTCAGCGGGAGGAGTCCAAAGAAACACCGGGGAGCTGTTTTTT.

CDR3 sequence reads: CASSYDDAGSYEQYF. CDR3 in DNA: TGTGCCAGCAGTTACGACGATGCCGGGTCCTACGAGCAGTACTTC. The gene calls are TRBV6-2 or TRBV6-3 and TRBJ2-7; D not certain. Trimming shortened V by 2 bases and J by 1 base, and 12 bases separated the two germline ends. The V gene's germline CDR1 is MNHEY and CDR2 SVGEGT. The CDR3 runs 15 residues.

Many counts were recorded for this clonotype. The J gene is TRBJ1-1, the V gene TRBV27; unclear D gene. The germline gives CDR1 MNHEY, CDR2 SMNVEV (reference sequence). The germline V and J ends were trimmed by 6 bases and 8 bases, with 16 bases remaining between them. CDR3 length: 13 residues. CDR3 DNA sequence: TGTGCCAGCAGCTTGGCAGGAGGGTTGGAAGCTTTCTTT. The encoded protein is CASSLAGGLEAFF.

At least ten counts were recorded for this clonotype. The rearrangement joins TRBV5-6 to TRBJ2-7; 9 nucleotides agree with TRBD2. Germline V gives CDR1 SGHDT, CDR2 YYEEEE. The CDR3 has 13 amino acids. V was clipped by 4 bases and J by 7 bases; unmatched bases: 6. CDR3 sequence (DNA): TGTGCCAGCAGCACAGGACTAGCGTGGGAGCAGTACTTC. It translates to CASSTGLAWEQYF. Supplemented by reference TRBV5-6 and TRBJ2-7, the full variable domain reads DAGVTQSPTHLIKTRGQQVTLRCSPKSGHDTVSWYQQALGQGPQFIFQYYEEEERQRGNFPDRFSGHQFPNYSSELNVNALLLGDSALYLCASSTGLAWEQYFGPGTRLTVT.

This clonotype was seen repeatedly, ten times or more. The CDR3 protein is CATSDLRNRELFF. Here the CDR3 DNA reads TGTGCCACCAGTGATCTCAGGAACAGGGAGCTGTTTTTT. The V gene is TRBV24-1, the J gene TRBJ2-2; D gene uncertain. Germline lookup yields CDR1 KGHDR and CDR2 SFDVKD. V was trimmed by 3 bases and J by 9 bases, leaving 10 bases between them. The CDR3 sequence is 13 residues long.

There are many counts of this clonotype. This chain connects TRBV29-1 to TRBJ2-2, with 7 bases fitting TRBD1. The ends lost 7 bases at V and 6 bases at J; junction bases unmatched: 2. CDR3 length: 11 amino acids. Germline-derived CDR1 and CDR2 are SQVTM and ANQGSEA. CDR3 bases: TGCAGCGGCAGGGGGTCCGGGGAGCTGTTTTTT. Translated: CSGRGSGELFF.

This clonotype has just one count. The CDR3 reads CASSFSMNTEAFF. The CDR3 nucleotides read TGTGCCAGCAGTTTCTCGATGAACACTGAAGCTTTCTTT. The chain joins TRBV27 to TRBJ1-1; no clear D. Germline CDR1 reads MNHEY; CDR2 reads SMNVEV (reference sequence). This CDR3 comprises 13 residues. Trimming left V 3 bases short and J 0 bases short, with 5 bases between.

The V call is TRBV27, the J call TRBJ1-5; D remains unclear. This CDR3 is 13 amino acids long. Trimming took off 8 bases at V and 4 bases at J, with 12 bases between the two ends. Germline CDR1 and CDR2: MNHEY and SMNVEV (reference sequence). The CDR3 DNA is TGTGCCAGCTCAATGGCTGGGAATCAGCCCCAGCATTTT. Residues: CASSMAGNQPQHF.

This clonotype was counted many times. V is TRBV28 and J is TRBJ1-1; a possible D gene is TRBD1 (5 bases). Looked up from germline, CDR1 is MDHEN and CDR2 is SYDVKM. The V gene lost 7 bases and the J gene lost 1 base, with 13 bases spanning the gap. This CDR3 contains 14 residues. The CDR3 coding sequence is TGTGCCAGCATAGGGACGACAGCGAACACTGAAGCTTTCTTT. It yields the protein CASIGTTANTEAFF.

This clonotype was seen at least ten times. This chain uses TRBV4-1 with TRBJ1-5; D remains ambiguous. The CDR3 runs 14 residues. V was cut by 2 bases and J by 3 bases, with 8 bases left in between. The V gene's germline CDR1 is MGHRA and CDR2 YSYEKL. CDR3 nucleotides: TGCGCCAGCAGCCAATTTGCCTCCAATCAGCCCCAGCATTTT. Amino acid sequence: CASSQFASNQPQHF.

This clonotype showed up many times. The chain uses TRBV15 and TRBJ2-7; 8 nucleotides agree with TRBD1. CDR1 LNHNV and CDR2 YYDKDF come from the germline V gene (reference sequence). CDR3 size: 17 residues. V was clipped by 5 bases and J by 2 bases; unmatched bases: 14. CDR3 residues: CATSGNKGQGGPYEQYF. For the CDR3, the DNA is TGTGCCACCAGCGGGAATAAAGGACAGGGAGGCCCCTACGAGCAGTACTTC.

The chain has TRBV20-1 and TRBJ1-1; TRBD1 aligns across 10 bases. The CDR3 loop spans 14 amino acids. Germline V gives CDR1 DFQATT, CDR2 SNEGSKA (reference sequence). J was trimmed by 6 bases and V by 1 base; bases with no gene match: 5. The CDR3 here is CSARVGGQGAEAFF. The CDR3 bases are TGCAGTGCTAGAGTAGGAGGACAGGGGGCTGAAGCTTTCTTT.

V gene TRBV6-1 combines with J gene TRBJ1-5; possible D gene TRBD1, 5 bases. Trimming left V 4 bases short and J 0 bases short, with 13 bases between. This CDR3 contains 16 residues. Per germline, CDR1 MNHNS and CDR2 SASEGT. In nucleotides, the CDR3 is TGTGCCAGCAGTGGAAAAAGGGGAAATAGCAATCAGCCCCAGCATTTT. Its protein product is CASSGKRGNSNQPQHF.

This clonotype was seen repeatedly, ten times or more. The chain recombines TRBV6-1 with TRBJ1-5; 7 nucleotides align to TRBD1. V dropped 7 bases and J dropped 10; count of bases not matched to a gene: 13. CDR3 length: 14 amino acids. Germline CDR1 reads MNHNS; CDR2 reads SASEGT. The CDR3 spells CASTGQAQISPQHF. The CDR3 coding sequence is TGTGCCAGCACCGGACAGGCGCAAATCAGCCCCCAGCATTTT.

This clonotype was counted between two and nine times. The junction departs from germline at one end; a sequencing error may be responsible. This chain joins TRBV24-1 and TRBJ2-5, with TRBD1 as a possible D gene (6 bases). The CDR3 runs 13 residues. The germline V gene has CDR1 KGHDR and CDR2 SFDVKD. CDR3 sequence: CASSDEGGETQYF. For the CDR3, the DNA is TGTGCCAGCAGTGATGAAGGGGGAGAGACCCAGTACTTC.

This sequence joins TRBV6-5 and TRBJ1-1, with 7 bases fitting TRBD1. This CDR3 is built from 14 residues. V shed 2 bases, J shed 10 bases, and the junction held 10 bases outside the gene matches. Germline V gives CDR1 MNHEY, CDR2 SVGAGI. The CDR3 here is CASSYPGQIEGAFF. CDR3 sequence (DNA): TGTGCCAGCAGTTACCCGGGACAGATCGAGGGAGCTTTCTTT.

The rearrangement joins TRBV6-5 to TRBJ1-1; D is possibly TRBD1 (6 bases). Germline-derived CDR1 and CDR2 are MNHEY and SVGAGI. The CDR3 loop spans 14 amino acids. V was trimmed by 1 base and J by 3 bases, leaving 9 bases between them. The CDR3 region has the DNA TGTGCCAGCAGTTACTTGGGGGGCGACACTGAAGCTTTCTTT. As protein: CASSYLGGDTEAFF.